This T cell receptor beta chain was identified during a study of human T cells and chemical hapten exposure. Described time point: patch test 3, about 24 weeks after DPC sensitization. Treatment indicated: therapeutic diphenylcyclopropenone sensitization with weekly scalp DPC. TCRdb called the RACE reads again in MiXCR, with one record for every CDR3 protein. The table has roughly 150,000 distinct CDR3 sequences, about 30% seen once; the top ten hold 2% to 2.5%. Sequencing was performed on whole blood, taken in connection with sensitization to the hapten diphenylcyclopropenone (DPC). This TCR came from a woman under 30 with alopecia areata. Some clones in this sample may be carry-over from other donors' samples.

This CDR3 reads CASSVAESSGSPDTQYF. As DNA, the CDR3 is TGTGCCAGCAGCGTAGCTGAGTCTAGCGGGAGCCCCGATACGCAGTATTTT. This rearrangement joins TRBV9 to TRBJ2-3, with 10 bases matching TRBD2. CDR1 is SGDLS, CDR2 YYNGEE, per germline. J gave up 6 bases and V 0 bases, and 10 bases lay outside the gene matches. The CDR3 has 17 residues.